These T cell receptor beta chains were read from a single sample in a study of persistence of HIV-infected CD4 T cells. The table came from immunoSEQ multiplex PCR; TCRdb's copy has only in-frame clones and leaves some out. The table includes tens of thousands of clones, about 87% detected once. These receptors' targets are unknown. Source: CD4+ T cells sorted from PBMCs after 18-hour stimulation, taken from a patient who received antiretroviral therapy. The receptors were gathered from an adult woman with HIV who was CMV-seropositive. CDR3s include the opening cysteine and the closing phenylalanine or tryptophan. D genes are given only for firm matches. Part of the rows lack a size; the others show once, few, many or a class for expanded clones.

clone size,V gene,D gene,J gene,CDR3 DNA,CDR3 protein
.,TRBV6-5,TRBD1,TRBJ2-7,TGTGCCAGCAGTTACTCCCCCGGGACAGGCTACGAGCAGTACTTC,CASSYSPGTGYEQYF
.,TRBV4-1,.,TRBJ1-6,TGCGCCAGCAGCCAAGATCCGGAGAATTCACCCCTCCACTTT,CASSQDPENSPLHF
.,TRBV12-3/TRBV12-4,.,TRBJ2-1,TGTGCCAGCAGTCCCCACAATGAGCAGTTCTTC,CASSPHNEQFF
.,TRBV15,TRBD1,TRBJ1-1,TGTGCCACCAGCAGAGATCAGGGGGGATTCGTCTCCACTGAAGCTTTCTTT,CATSRDQGGFVSTEAFF
few,TRBV6-5,TRBD2,TRBJ2-5,TGTGCCAGCAGAGAGCGGGGGGGCTGGACCCAGTACTTC,CASRERGGWTQYF
.,TRBV30,.,TRBJ1-6,TGTGCCTGGACTCCCTCCTCGGCAGGGGTGGGACCCCTCCACTTT,CAWTPSSAGVGPLHF
.,TRBV30,.,TRBJ2-6,TGTGCCTGGACACGTGGGGCCAACGTCCTGACTTTC,CAWTRGANVLTF
once,TRBV11-3,.,TRBJ2-3,TGTGCCAGCAGCTCAGGAGCTAGCACAGATACGCAGTATTTT,CASSSGASTDTQYF
.,TRBV6-5,.,TRBJ2-1,TGTGCCAGTGGCACTTGGAATGAGCAGTTCTTC,CASGTWNEQFF
.,TRBV27,TRBD1,TRBJ1-6,TGTGCCAGCAGTTTCAGGGGGTATAATTCACCCCTCCACTTT,CASSFRGYNSPLHF
few,TRBV5-1,TRBD2,TRBJ2-3,TGCGCCAGCAGCTTGCCGCGGGGGGACACAGATACGCAGTATTTT,CASSLPRGDTDTQYF
.,TRBV10-3,.,TRBJ1-2,TGTGCCATCAGTGGGAGGGAGTTCTATGGCTACACCTTC,CAISGREFYGYTF
.,TRBV24-1,TRBD1,TRBJ1-5,TGTGCCACCAGCGAGGGACAGAGCAATCAGCCCCAGCATTTT,CATSEGQSNQPQHF
once,TRBV27,.,TRBJ1-1,TGTGCCAGCAGTTCCAGTCCCGGGACCGACACTGAAGCTTTCTTT,CASSSSPGTDTEAFF
.,TRBV2,.,TRBJ2-2,TGTGCCTCCCGGGTCGAGAACACCGGGGAGCTGTTTTTT,CASRVENTGELFF
.,TRBV11-2,.,TRBJ2-1,TGTGCCAGCAGCTCTAAGTTCTTC,CASSSKFF
.,TRBV10-1,.,TRBJ2-1,TGCGCCAGCAGTGACCTCAATAGTATTGAGCAGTTCTTC,CASSDLNSIEQFF
.,TRBV5-4,TRBD1,TRBJ1-1,TGTGCCAGCAGCTTGGACAGGGGTGGTGGCACTGAAGCTTTCTTT,CASSLDRGGGTEAFF
.,TRBV19,.,TRBJ2-2,TGTGCCAGTAGTTTACCGGGACTTAACACCGGGGAGCTGTTTTTT,CASSLPGLNTGELFF
.,TRBV29-1,.,TRBJ2-1,TGCAGCGTTGAAGCGGTTGGCTATGAGCAGTTCTTC,CSVEAVGYEQFF
.,TRBV3-1/TRBV3-2,TRBD1,TRBJ1-2,TGTGCCAGCAGCCCCGCGGGGACAGGGTATGGCTACACCTTC,CASSPAGTGYGYTF
.,TRBV28,.,TRBJ2-4,TGTGCCAGCAGTTTTCCGGGAACTGCCAAAAACATTCAGTACTTC,CASSFPGTAKNIQYF
.,TRBV9,.,TRBJ1-2,TGTGCCAGCAGCGAAGACGGGAACTATGGCTACACCTTC,CASSEDGNYGYTF
.,TRBV5-5,.,TRBJ1-4,TGTGCCAGCAGCTCGGGTGGAATAGGGAATGAAAAACTGTTTTTT,CASSSGGIGNEKLFF
once,TRBV2,TRBD1,TRBJ1-1,TGTGCCAGCAGAAAAAGACAGGGGGACACTGAAGCTTTCTTT,CASRKRQGDTEAFF